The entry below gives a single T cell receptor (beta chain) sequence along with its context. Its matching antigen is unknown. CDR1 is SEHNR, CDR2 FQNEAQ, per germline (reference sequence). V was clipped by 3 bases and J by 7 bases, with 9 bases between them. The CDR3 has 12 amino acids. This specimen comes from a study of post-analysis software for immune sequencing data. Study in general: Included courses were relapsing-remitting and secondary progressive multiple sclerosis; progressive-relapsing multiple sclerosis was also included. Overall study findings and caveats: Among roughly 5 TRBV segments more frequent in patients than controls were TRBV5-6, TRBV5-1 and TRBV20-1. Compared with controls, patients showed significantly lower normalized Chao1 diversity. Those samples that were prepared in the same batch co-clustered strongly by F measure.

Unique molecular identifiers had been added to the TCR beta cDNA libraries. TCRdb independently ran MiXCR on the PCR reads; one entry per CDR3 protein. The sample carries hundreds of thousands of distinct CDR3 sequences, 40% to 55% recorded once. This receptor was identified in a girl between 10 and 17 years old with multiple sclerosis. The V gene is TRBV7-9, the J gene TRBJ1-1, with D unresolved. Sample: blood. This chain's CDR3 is CASSFTKDEAFF. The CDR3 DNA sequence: TGTGCCAGCAGCTTCACTAAGGATGAAGCTTTCTTT.